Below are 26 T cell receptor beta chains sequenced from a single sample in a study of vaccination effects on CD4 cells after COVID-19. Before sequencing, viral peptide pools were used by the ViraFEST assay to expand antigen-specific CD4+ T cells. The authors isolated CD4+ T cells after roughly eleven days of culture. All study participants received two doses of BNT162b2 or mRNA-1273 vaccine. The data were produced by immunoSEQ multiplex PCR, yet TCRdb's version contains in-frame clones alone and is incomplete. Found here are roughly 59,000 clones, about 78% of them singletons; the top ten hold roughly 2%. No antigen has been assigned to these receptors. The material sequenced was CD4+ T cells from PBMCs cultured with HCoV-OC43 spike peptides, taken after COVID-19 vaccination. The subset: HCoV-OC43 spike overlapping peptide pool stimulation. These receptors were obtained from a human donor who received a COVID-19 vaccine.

CDR3 sequence: CASTPWGGGAHNEQFF. For the CDR3, the DNA is TGTGCCAGCACCCCATGGGGCGGGGGGGCCCACAATGAGCAGTTCTTC. The J gene is TRBJ2-1, the V gene TRBV3-1 (or the pseudogene TRBV3-2), with 9 bases matching TRBD2. Germline CDR1 LGHDT, CDR2 YNNKEL (reference sequence). J lost 5 bases, V lost 7 bases, and 12 bases had no gene match. The CDR3 has 16 amino acids.

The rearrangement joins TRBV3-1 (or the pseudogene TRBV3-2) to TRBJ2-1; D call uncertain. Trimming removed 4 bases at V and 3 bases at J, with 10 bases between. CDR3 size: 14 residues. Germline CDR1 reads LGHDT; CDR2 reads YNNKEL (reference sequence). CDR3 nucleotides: TGTGCCAGCAGCCCCCAACATAGCTACAATGAGCAGTTCTTC. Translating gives CASSPQHSYNEQFF.

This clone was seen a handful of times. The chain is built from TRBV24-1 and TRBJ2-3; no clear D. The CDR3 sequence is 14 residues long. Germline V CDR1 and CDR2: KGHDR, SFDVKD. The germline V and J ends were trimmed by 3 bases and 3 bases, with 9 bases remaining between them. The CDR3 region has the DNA TGTGCCACCAGTGATCCCAGGATGACAGATACGCAGTATTTT. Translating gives CATSDPRMTDTQYF.

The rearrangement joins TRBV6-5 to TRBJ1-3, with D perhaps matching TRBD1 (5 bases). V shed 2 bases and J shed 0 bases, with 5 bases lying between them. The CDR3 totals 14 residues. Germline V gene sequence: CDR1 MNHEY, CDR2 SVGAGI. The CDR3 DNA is TGTGCCAGCAGTTACGACAGCTCTGGAAACACCATATATTTT. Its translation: CASSYDSSGNTIYF.

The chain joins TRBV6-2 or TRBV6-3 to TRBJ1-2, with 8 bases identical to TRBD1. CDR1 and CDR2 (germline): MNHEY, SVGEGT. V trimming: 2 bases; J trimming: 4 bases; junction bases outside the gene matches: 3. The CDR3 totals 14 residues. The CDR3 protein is CASSYLDRAYGYTF. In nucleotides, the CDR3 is TGTGCCAGCAGTTACCTGGACAGGGCCTATGGCTACACCTTC.

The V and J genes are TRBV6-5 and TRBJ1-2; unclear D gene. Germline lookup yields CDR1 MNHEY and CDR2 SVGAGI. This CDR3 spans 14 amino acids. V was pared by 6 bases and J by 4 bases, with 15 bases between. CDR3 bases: TGTGCCAGCAGCCCACGCGGGAGATCCTATGGCTACACCTTC. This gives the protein CASSPRGRSYGYTF.

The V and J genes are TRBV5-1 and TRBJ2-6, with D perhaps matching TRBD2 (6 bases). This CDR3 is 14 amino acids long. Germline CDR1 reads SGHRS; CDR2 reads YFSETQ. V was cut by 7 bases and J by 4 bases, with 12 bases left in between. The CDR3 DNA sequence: TGCGCCAGCGCCCCGGGGGTAGGGGCCAACGTCCTGACTTTC. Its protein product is CASAPGVGANVLTF. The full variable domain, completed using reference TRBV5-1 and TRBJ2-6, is KAGVTQTPRYLIKTRGQQVTLSCSPISGHRSVSWYQQTPGQGLQFLFEYFSETQRNKGNFPGRFSGRQFSNSRSEMNVSTLELGDSALYLCASAPGVGANVLTFGAGSRLTVL.

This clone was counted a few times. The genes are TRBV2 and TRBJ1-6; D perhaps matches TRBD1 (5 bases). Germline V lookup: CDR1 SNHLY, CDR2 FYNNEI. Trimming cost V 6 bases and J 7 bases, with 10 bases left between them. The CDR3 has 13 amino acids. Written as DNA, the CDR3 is TGTGCCAGCAGGGAACAGGCGAATTCACCCCTCCACTTT. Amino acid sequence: CASREQANSPLHF.

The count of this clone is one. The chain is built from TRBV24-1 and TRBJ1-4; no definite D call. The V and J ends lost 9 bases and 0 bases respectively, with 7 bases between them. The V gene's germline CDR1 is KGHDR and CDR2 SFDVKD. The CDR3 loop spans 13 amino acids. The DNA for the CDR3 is TGTGCCACCTCTACATCAACTAATGAAAAACTGTTTTTT. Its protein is CATSTSTNEKLFF.

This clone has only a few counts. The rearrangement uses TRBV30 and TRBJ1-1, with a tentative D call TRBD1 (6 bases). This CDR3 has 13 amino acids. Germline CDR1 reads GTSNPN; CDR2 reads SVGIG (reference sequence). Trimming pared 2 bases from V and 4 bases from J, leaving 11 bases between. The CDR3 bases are TGTGCCTGGAGTAGACAGGCGACCACTGAAGCTTTCTTT. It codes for CAWSRQATTEAFF.

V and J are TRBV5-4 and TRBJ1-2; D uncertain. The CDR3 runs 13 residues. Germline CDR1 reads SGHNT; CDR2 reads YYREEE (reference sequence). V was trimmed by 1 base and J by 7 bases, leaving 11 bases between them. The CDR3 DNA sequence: TGTGCCAGCAGCTTGTCCCAGTTCCTTGGCTACACCTTC. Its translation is CASSLSQFLGYTF.

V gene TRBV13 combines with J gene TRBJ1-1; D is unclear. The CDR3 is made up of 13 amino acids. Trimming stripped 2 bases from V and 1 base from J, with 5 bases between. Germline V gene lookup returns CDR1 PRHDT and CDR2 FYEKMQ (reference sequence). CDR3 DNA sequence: TGTGCCAGCAGCTTATGGAGGAACACTGAAGCTTTCTTT. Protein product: CASSLWRNTEAFF.

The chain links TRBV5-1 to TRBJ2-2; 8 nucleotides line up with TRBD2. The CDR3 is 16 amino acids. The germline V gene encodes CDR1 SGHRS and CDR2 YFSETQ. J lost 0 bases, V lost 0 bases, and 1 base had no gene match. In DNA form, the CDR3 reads TGCGCCAGCAGCTTGGTCGGGGGGGCGAACACCGGGGAGCTGTTTTTT. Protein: CASSLVGGANTGELFF. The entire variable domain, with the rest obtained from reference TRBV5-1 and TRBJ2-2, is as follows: KAGVTQTPRYLIKTRGQQVTLSCSPISGHRSVSWYQQTPGQGLQFLFEYFSETQRNKGNFPGRFSGRQFSNSRSEMNVSTLELGDSALYLCASSLVGGANTGELFFGEGSRLTVL.

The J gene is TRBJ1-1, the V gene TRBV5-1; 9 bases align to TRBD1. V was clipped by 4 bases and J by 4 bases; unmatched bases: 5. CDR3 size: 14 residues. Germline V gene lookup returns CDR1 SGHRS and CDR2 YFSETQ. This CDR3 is CASSRTGDSTEAFF. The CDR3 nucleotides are TGCGCCAGCAGCCGGACAGGGGATAGCACTGAAGCTTTCTTT.

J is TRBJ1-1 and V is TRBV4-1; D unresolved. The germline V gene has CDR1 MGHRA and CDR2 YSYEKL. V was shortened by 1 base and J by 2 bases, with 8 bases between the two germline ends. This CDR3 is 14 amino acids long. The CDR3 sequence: CASSQVTANTEAFF. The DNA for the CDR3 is TGCGCCAGCAGCCAAGTAACAGCCAACACTGAAGCTTTCTTT.

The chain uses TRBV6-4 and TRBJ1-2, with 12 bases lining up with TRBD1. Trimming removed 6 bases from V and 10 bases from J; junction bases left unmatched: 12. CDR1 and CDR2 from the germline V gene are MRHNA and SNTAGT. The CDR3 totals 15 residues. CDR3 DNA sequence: TGTGCCAGCAGGGGGGACAGGGGGCCGACAGACGACTACACCTTC. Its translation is CASRGDRGPTDDYTF.

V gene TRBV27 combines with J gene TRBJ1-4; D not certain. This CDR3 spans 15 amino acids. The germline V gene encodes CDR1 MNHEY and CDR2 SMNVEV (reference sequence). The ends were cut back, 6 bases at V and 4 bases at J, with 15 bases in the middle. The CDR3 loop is CASSFTPGGNEKLFF. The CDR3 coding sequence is TGTGCCAGCAGCTTTACTCCTGGCGGTAATGAAAAACTGTTTTTT.

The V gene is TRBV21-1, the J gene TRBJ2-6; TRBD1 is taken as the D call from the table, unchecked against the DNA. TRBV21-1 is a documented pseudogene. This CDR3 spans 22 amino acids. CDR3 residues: CASSNRSGDREGSISGANVLTF. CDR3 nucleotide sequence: TGTGCCAGCAGCAACCGATCTGGGGACAGGGAAGGGTCAATCTCTGGGGCCAACGTCCTGACTTTC.

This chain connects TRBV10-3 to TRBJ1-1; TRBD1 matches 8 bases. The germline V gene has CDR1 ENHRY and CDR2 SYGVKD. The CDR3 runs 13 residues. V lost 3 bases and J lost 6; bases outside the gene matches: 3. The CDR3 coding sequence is TGTGCCATCAGTGACGGACAGGGCGCTGAAGCTTTCTTT. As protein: CAISDGQGAEAFF.

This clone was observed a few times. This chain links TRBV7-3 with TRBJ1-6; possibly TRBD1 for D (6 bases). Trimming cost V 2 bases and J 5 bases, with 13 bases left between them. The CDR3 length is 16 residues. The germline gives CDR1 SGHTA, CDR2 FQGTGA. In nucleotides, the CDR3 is TGTGCCAGCAGCTTACTGGCGGGGGCGAATAATTCACCCCTCCACTTT. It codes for CASSLLAGANNSPLHF.

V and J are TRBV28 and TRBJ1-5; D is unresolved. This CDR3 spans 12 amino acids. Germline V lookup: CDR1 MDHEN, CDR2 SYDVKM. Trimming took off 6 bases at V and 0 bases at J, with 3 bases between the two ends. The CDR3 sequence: CASRYSNQPQHF. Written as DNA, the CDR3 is TGTGCCAGCAGATATAGCAATCAGCCCCAGCATTTT.

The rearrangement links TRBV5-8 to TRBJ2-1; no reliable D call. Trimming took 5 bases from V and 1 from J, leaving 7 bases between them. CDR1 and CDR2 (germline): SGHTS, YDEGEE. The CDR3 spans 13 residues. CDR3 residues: CASRVLSYNEQFF. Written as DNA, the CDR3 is TGTGCCAGCAGAGTACTTTCCTACAATGAGCAGTTCTTC.

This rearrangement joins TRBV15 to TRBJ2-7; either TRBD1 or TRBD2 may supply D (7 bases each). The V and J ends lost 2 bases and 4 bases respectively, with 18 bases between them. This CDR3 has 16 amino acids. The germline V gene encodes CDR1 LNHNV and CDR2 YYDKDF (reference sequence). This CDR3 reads CATSRMKRDSRYEQYV. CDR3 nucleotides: TGTGCCACCAGCAGAATGAAGCGGGACAGCCGATACGAGCAGTACGTC.

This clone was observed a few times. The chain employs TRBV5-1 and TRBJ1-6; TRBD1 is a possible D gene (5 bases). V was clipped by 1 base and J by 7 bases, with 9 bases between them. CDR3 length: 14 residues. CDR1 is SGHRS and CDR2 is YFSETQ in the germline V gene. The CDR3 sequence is CASSLLGGNSPLHF. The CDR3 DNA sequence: TGCGCCAGCAGCTTGTTGGGGGGGAATTCACCCCTCCACTTT.

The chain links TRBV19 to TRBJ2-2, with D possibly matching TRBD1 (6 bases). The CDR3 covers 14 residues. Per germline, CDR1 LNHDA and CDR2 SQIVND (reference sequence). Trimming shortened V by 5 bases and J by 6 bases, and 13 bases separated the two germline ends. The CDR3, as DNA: TGTGCCAGTAGTCCCGACAGGAATCCCGGGGAGCTGTTTTTT. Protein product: CASSPDRNPGELFF.

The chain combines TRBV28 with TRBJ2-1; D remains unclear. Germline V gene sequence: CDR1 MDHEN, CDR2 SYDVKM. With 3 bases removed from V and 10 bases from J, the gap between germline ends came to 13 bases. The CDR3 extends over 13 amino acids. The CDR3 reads CASSLVTYGEQFF. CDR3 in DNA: TGTGCCAGCAGTTTGGTGACCTATGGAGAGCAGTTCTTC.